The sequence of this TCR beta chain was determined in a study of OX40 agonist ivuxolimab in advanced cancers. Across the whole study: Patients in the trial were receiving intravenous ivuxolimab every 2 weeks, at doses of 0.01 to 10 mg/kg.

Study outcomes and limitations: Specificity for antigen went undetermined in the expanded peripheral T cells.

Using immunoSEQ multiplex PCR, the repertoire was profiled, and TCRdb retains in-frame clones only, with some absent. The repertoire consists of tens of thousands of clones, with roughly 92% occurring once and the leading ten covering around an eighth. The ends were cut back, 5 bases at V and 4 bases at J, with 18 bases in the middle. The length of the CDR3 is 16 residues. Looked up from germline, CDR1 is SEHNR and CDR2 is FQNEAQ (reference sequence). This clone was detected only once. The antigen is unknown. Sample: CD4+ or CD8+ T cells sorted from blood, taken in a trial of the OX40 agonist ivuxolimab. The clonotype comes from an adult with an advanced solid tumor such as melanoma, head and neck, liver or kidney cancer. This rearrangement joins TRBV7-9 to TRBJ2-1; perhaps TRBD1 as D (5 bases). In nucleotides, the CDR3 is TGTGCCAGCAGCCTACAGGCCCTCGGACCTTACAATGAGCAGTTCTTC. It translates to CASSLQALGPYNEQFF.